These 28 T cell receptor beta chains were sequenced from one sample in a study of Ad26.COV2.S vaccination and SARS-CoV-2 variants. The treatment: some 20 received Ad26.COV2.S at low or high dose, single or two shots; 5 received placebo; per-sample allocation not given. Samples came from day 63 after the first vaccine or placebo injection. The method was immunoSEQ multiplex PCR; TCRdb's version includes in-frame clones alone and lacks a portion of them. The repertoire holds fewer than 900,000 clones, with 80% to 90% as singletons. This material consisted of peripheral blood, taken in a trial of Ad26.COV2.S vaccine versus placebo. These receptors were taken from a person between 18 and 60 years old who received the Ad26.COV2.S COVID-19 vaccine or a placebo.

The V call is TRBV5-1, the J call TRBJ1-1; D call uncertain. Germline loops: CDR1 SGHRS, CDR2 YFSETQ. The CDR3 loop spans 15 amino acids. Trimming stripped 4 bases from V and 1 base from J, with 14 bases between. CDR3 sequence reads: CASSPSRKQNTEAFF. The DNA of the CDR3 is TGCGCCAGCAGCCCCAGTAGGAAACAGAACACTGAAGCTTTCTTT. Drawing the rest from reference TRBV5-1 and TRBJ1-1, the complete variable domain is KAGVTQTPRYLIKTRGQQVTLSCSPISGHRSVSWYQQTPGQGLQFLFEYFSETQRNKGNFPGRFSGRQFSNSRSEMNVSTLELGDSALYLCASSPSRKQNTEAFFGQGTRLTVV.

The V call is TRBV25-1, the J call TRBJ1-2; the D is unclear. The CDR3 covers 12 residues. V was clipped by 7 bases and J by 7 bases, with 13 bases between them. Germline V CDR1 and CDR2: MGHDK, SYGVNS. CDR3 in amino acids: CASTAGTLGYTF. As DNA, the CDR3 is TGTGCCAGCACGGCGGGAACACTTGGCTACACCTTC.

The rearrangement links TRBV15 to TRBJ2-7; D gene uncertain. V was clipped by 5 bases and J by 5 bases, with 22 bases between them. The CDR3 is made up of 16 amino acids. Per germline, CDR1 LNHNV and CDR2 YYDKDF (reference sequence). The CDR3 reads CATSGNLQKWSHEQYF. DNA for the CDR3: TGTGCCACCAGCGGAAACTTACAGAAGTGGAGCCACGAGCAGTACTTC.

This chain uses TRBV9 with TRBJ1-2, with D possibly TRBD1 on 5 matching bases. The CDR3 covers 16 residues. Germline V lookup: CDR1 SGDLS, CDR2 YYNGEE. V dropped 4 bases and J dropped 4 bases, with 20 bases sitting between them. This CDR3 is CASSPGTSGFSYGYTF. The CDR3 DNA reads as TGTGCCAGCAGCCCTGGGACCAGCGGATTTTCCTATGGCTACACCTTC.

The rearrangement joins TRBV2 to TRBJ2-1; 7 nucleotides agree with TRBD2. CDR3 length equals 13 residues. Germline-derived CDR1 and CDR2 are SNHLY and FYNNEI. The J segment lost 3 bases and the V segment lost 6 bases, leaving 2 bases of the junction unmatched. CDR3 nucleotides: TGTGCCAGCAGCAGCGGGGTCTACAATGAGCAGTTCTTC. Translation gives CASSSGVYNEQFF.

The V and J genes are TRBV27 and TRBJ2-7; tentatively, D is TRBD1 (5 bases). Germline V gene sequence: CDR1 MNHEY, CDR2 SMNVEV (reference sequence). Between the trimmed V and J ends, which lost 4 bases and 2 bases, there was a span of 15 bases. This CDR3 region has 15 residues. The DNA of the CDR3 is TGTGCCAGCAGTTCCAACAGGAAGAAACCCTACGAGCAGTACTTC. This translates into CASSSNRKKPYEQYF.

This clone was seen once. The chain has TRBV5-8 and TRBJ1-1, with D maybe TRBD1 (5 bases). The CDR3 runs 15 residues. V lost 1 base and J lost 0, with 10 bases in between. Germline V gene lookup returns CDR1 SGHTS and CDR2 YDEGEE. CDR3 region: CASSLYQGMNTEAFF. The DNA for the CDR3 is TGTGCCAGCAGCTTGTATCAGGGAATGAACACTGAAGCTTTCTTT.

The V gene is TRBV30, the J gene TRBJ2-5; no clear D gene. The CDR3 loop spans 13 amino acids. V lost 1 base and J lost 1, with 7 bases in between. Per germline, CDR1 GTSNPN and CDR2 SVGIG (reference sequence). The DNA of the CDR3 is TGTGCCTGGAGTGGGGCCATCCAAGAGACCCAGTACTTC. Its translation is CAWSGAIQETQYF.

The chain combines TRBV24-1 with TRBJ1-4; a weak D match, TRBD1 (5 bases). The ends were cut back, 2 bases at V and 10 bases at J, with 16 bases in the middle. This CDR3 has 15 residues. Germline V gene lookup returns CDR1 KGHDR and CDR2 SFDVKD. This CDR3 reads CATSDSSGTSRKLFF. In DNA, the CDR3 is TGTGCCACCAGTGATTCCTCAGGGACCTCTCGAAAACTGTTTTTT.

The gene calls are TRBV5-1 and TRBJ1-2; D perhaps matches TRBD1 (6 bases). Trimming stripped 5 bases from V and 4 bases from J, with 12 bases between. CDR1 is SGHRS, CDR2 YFSETQ, per germline. The CDR3 length is 13 residues. CDR3 DNA: TGCGCCAGCAGAGCCGGGACATCCTATGGCTACACCTTC. Translating it yields CASRAGTSYGYTF.

This clone is a singleton in its sample. The rearrangement uses TRBV10-1 and TRBJ2-1, with TRBD2 matching over 10 bases. CDR1 WNHNN and CDR2 SYGVQD come from the germline V gene (reference sequence). This CDR3 spans 14 amino acids. The J segment lost 7 bases and the V segment lost 3 bases, leaving 3 bases of the junction unmatched. The DNA of the CDR3 is TGCGCCAGCAGTGACCCAGCGGGGGGGAATGAGCAGTTCTTC. Translation: CASSDPAGGNEQFF.

The chain combines TRBV5-4 with TRBJ2-7, with D possibly matching TRBD2 (6 bases). The germline gives CDR1 SGHNT, CDR2 YYREEE (reference sequence). With 4 bases removed from V and 2 bases from J, the gap between germline ends came to 13 bases. The CDR3 sequence is 14 residues long. The CDR3 DNA reads TGTGCCAGCAGCGGGGGACTGGGGACCTACGAGCAGTACTTC. Translating gives CASSGGLGTYEQYF.

The chain carries TRBV30 and TRBJ2-7, with 7 bases identical to TRBD1. After removal of 3 bases from V and 5 bases from J, the junction contained 4 bases not matched to a gene. This CDR3 region has 12 residues. Germline loops: CDR1 GTSNPN, CDR2 SVGIG (reference sequence). CDR3 amino acids: CAWRSQGDEQYF. In DNA form, the CDR3 reads TGTGCCTGGAGGAGCCAGGGGGACGAGCAGTACTTC.

The chain links TRBV27 to TRBJ1-2, with D perhaps matching TRBD1 (6 bases). Germline loops: CDR1 MNHEY, CDR2 SMNVEV (reference sequence). The CDR3 runs 15 residues. Trimming stripped 6 bases from V and 2 bases from J, with 16 bases between. The CDR3 nucleotides are TGTGCCAGCAGCCAGGAGCGGGGGCGAAACTATGGCTACACCTTC. Translating gives CASSQERGRNYGYTF.

This chain joins TRBV7-2 and TRBJ1-2, with 9 nucleotides matching TRBD1. With V trimmed by 5 bases and J by 2 bases, 6 bases remained unmatched. Germline-derived CDR1 and CDR2 are SGHTA and FQGNSA. The CDR3 sequence is 15 residues long. The CDR3 DNA reads as TGTGCCAGCAGCACATACAGGGGGCTGAACTATGGCTACACCTTC. This sequence encodes CASSTYRGLNYGYTF.

This clone was picked up one time. The chain uses TRBV3-1 (or the pseudogene TRBV3-2) and TRBJ2-7; 8 nucleotides line up with TRBD1. Germline loops: CDR1 LGHDT, CDR2 YNNKEL (reference sequence). This CDR3 has 15 residues. V was pared by 6 bases and J by 3 bases, with 10 bases of the junction left unmatched. This chain's CDR3 is CASSRTGGEYYEQYF. The CDR3 coding sequence is TGTGCCAGCAGTCGAACAGGGGGTGAGTACTACGAGCAGTACTTC.

The rearrangement joins TRBV4-3 to TRBJ2-3; D gene ambiguous. Trimming removed 3 bases from V and 4 bases from J, with 8 bases in between. Germline loops: CDR1 LGHNA, CDR2 YSLEER. The CDR3 extends over 13 amino acids. The CDR3 protein is CASSQARSDTQYF. The DNA of the CDR3 is TGCGCCAGCAGCCAGGCGAGGTCAGATACGCAGTATTTT.

There are a few counts of this clone. The chain employs TRBV10-1 and TRBJ1-5; D remains ambiguous. The V gene lost 7 bases and the J gene lost 0 bases, with 10 bases spanning the gap. This CDR3 comprises 14 residues. The germline gives CDR1 WNHNN, CDR2 SYGVQD (reference sequence). In nucleotides, the CDR3 is TGCGCCAGCATTAAGTCCCATAGCAATCAGCCCCAGCATTTT. It specifies CASIKSHSNQPQHF.

A single count supports this clone. The chain recombines TRBV5-1 with TRBJ2-5; D is ambiguous. CDR1 SGHRS and CDR2 YFSETQ come from the germline V gene. With 4 bases removed from V and 0 bases from J, the gap between germline ends came to 4 bases. CDR3 length equals 12 residues. The CDR3 DNA is TGCGCCAGCAGCCCGTACCAAGAGACCCAGTACTTC. Translated: CASSPYQETQYF.

This sequence joins TRBV5-1 and TRBJ2-7; 9 bases are shared with TRBD1. The CDR3 is made up of 13 amino acids. Germline V CDR1 and CDR2: SGHRS, YFSETQ. Trimming cost V 5 bases and J 3 bases; bases outside gene matches: 3. CDR3 nucleotides: TGCGCCAGCAGTCGGGACAGGGACTACGAGCAGTACTTC. Translating gives CASSRDRDYEQYF.

The chain's CDR3 is CATSAEGQGKSPLHF. In DNA form, the CDR3 reads TGTGCCACCAGCGCCGAGGGACAGGGGAAATCACCCCTCCACTTT. V and J are TRBV15 and TRBJ1-6; 10 nucleotides agree with TRBD1. The CDR3 has 15 amino acids. The germline V gene has CDR1 LNHNV and CDR2 YYDKDF (reference sequence). Germline trimming cut 5 bases from V and 10 bases from J; bases unmatched to any gene: 8.

The V call is TRBV15, the J call TRBJ2-7; tentative D call: TRBD2 (6 bases). The V end was cut by 1 base, the J end by 0 bases, with 13 bases between. This CDR3 spans 16 amino acids. From germline, CDR1 is LNHNV and CDR2 YYDKDF (reference sequence). In DNA form, the CDR3 reads TGTGCCACCAGCAGAGGAGGAGGGCAGACCTCCTACGAGCAGTACTTC. Translating gives CATSRGGGQTSYEQYF.

The V and J genes are TRBV2 and TRBJ1-1; no clear D gene. CDR3 size: 15 residues. V was pared by 4 bases and J by 2 bases, with 14 bases between. Germline V gene data show CDR1 as SNHLY and CDR2 as FYNNEI. CDR3 in DNA: TGTGCCAGCAGTGCCGGACGGAACCGTAACACTGAAGCTTTCTTT. Protein sequence: CASSAGRNRNTEAFF.

This clone was recorded a few times. The J gene is TRBJ2-7, the V gene TRBV27, with 10 bases aligning to TRBD1. Trimming cost V 2 bases and J 3 bases; bases outside gene matches: 10. The germline CDR1 and CDR2 sequences are MNHEY and SMNVEV (reference sequence). The CDR3 covers 17 residues. The CDR3 reads CASSLRTPGQGYYEQYF. CDR3 in DNA: TGTGCCAGCAGTTTACGGACTCCGGGACAGGGGTACTACGAGCAGTACTTC.

The V gene is TRBV7-2, the J gene TRBJ1-2; no firm D call. The CDR3 is 15 residues long. Germline V CDR1 and CDR2: SGHTA, FQGNSA. V was clipped by 1 base and J by 2 bases, with 11 bases between them. CDR3 region: CASSLEEGSNYGYTF. DNA of the CDR3: TGTGCCAGCAGCTTAGAGGAGGGTTCGAACTATGGCTACACCTTC.

The chain combines TRBV7-2 with TRBJ2-5, with 7 bases matching TRBD2. The CDR3 length is 15 residues. The V and J ends lost 8 bases and 5 bases, in that order; junction bases with no gene match: 14. Germline V CDR1 and CDR2: SGHTA, FQGNSA. The CDR3 reads CASARMGAGWETQYF. In DNA form, the CDR3 reads TGTGCCAGCGCAAGGATGGGAGCGGGATGGGAGACCCAGTACTTC.

The rearrangement links TRBV2 to TRBJ1-2; D ambiguous. The germline V gene encodes CDR1 SNHLY and CDR2 FYNNEI. The V end was cut by 4 bases, the J end by 8 bases, with 17 bases between. The CDR3 loop spans 14 amino acids. The CDR3 sequence is CASSGGGPREGYTF. For the CDR3, the DNA is TGTGCCAGCAGTGGGGGAGGGCCCCGAGAGGGCTACACCTTC.

The chain combines TRBV3-1 (or the pseudogene TRBV3-2) with TRBJ2-4, with unresolved D. V was pared by 3 bases and J by 0 bases, with 6 bases between. This CDR3 comprises 14 residues. The V gene's germline CDR1 is LGHDT and CDR2 YNNKEL (reference sequence). CDR3 nucleotides: TGTGCCAGCAGCCATGGGTTAGCCAAAAACATTCAGTACTTC. Its protein is CASSHGLAKNIQYF.